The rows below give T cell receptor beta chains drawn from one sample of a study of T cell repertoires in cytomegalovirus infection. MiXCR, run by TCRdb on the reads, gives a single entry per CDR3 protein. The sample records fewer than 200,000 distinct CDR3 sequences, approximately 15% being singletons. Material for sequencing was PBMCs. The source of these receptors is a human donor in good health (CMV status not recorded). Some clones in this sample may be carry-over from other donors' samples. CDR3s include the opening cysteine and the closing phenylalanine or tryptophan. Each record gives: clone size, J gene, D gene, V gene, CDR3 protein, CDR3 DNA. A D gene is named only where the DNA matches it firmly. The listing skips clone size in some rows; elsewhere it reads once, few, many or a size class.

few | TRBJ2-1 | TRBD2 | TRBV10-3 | CAISEWGGEQFF | TGTGCCATCAGTGAGTGGGGGGGTGAGCAGTTCTTC
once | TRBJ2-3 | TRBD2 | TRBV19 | CASSMASGGSRTDTQYF | TGTGCCAGTAGTATGGCCAGCGGGGGTAGCCGCACAGATACGCAGTATTTT
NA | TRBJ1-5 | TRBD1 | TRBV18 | CASSPGQGALSPQHF | TGTGCCAGCTCACCAGGACAGGGGGCTCTATCGCCCCAGCATTTT
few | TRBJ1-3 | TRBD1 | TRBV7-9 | CASSMGTVGNTIYF | TGTGCCAGCAGCATGGGGACAGTCGGCAACACCATATATTTT
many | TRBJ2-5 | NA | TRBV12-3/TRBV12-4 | CASSLRVLGTQYF | TGTGCCAGCAGTTTAAGGGTCCTGGGGACCCAGTACTTC
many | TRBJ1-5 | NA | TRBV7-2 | CASSLGGYGQPQHF | TGTGCCAGCAGCTTAGGAGGTTATGGGCAGCCCCAGCATTTT
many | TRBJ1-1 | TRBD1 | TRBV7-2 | CASSQGQGRGETEAFF | TGTGCCAGCAGCCAGGGACAGGGACGCGGTGAAACTGAAGCTTTCTTT
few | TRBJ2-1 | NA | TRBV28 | CASSLGAAGNNEQFF | TGTGCCAGCAGTTTGGGAGCGGCGGGGAACAATGAGCAGTTCTTC
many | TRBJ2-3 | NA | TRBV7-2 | CASSLLGAPGTDTQYF | TGTGCCAGCAGCTTACTAGGGGCGCCCGGCACAGATACGCAGTATTTT
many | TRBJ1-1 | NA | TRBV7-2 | CASSLQGRNTEAFF | TGTGCCAGCAGCTTGCAGGGTAGGAACACTGAAGCTTTCTTT
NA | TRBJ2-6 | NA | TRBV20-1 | CSARDLGFGANVLTF | TGCAGTGCTAGAGATCTGGGTTTTGGGGCCAACGTCCTGACTTTC
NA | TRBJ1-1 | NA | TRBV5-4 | CASSSGQSPEAFF | TGTGCCAGCAGCTCAGGACAGAGCCCTGAAGCTTTCTTT
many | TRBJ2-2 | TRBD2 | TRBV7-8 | CASSPAGGFAGELFF | TGTGCCAGCAGCCCAGCGGGGGGCTTTGCCGGGGAGCTGTTTTTT
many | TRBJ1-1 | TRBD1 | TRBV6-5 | CASSYVGRGSSEAFF | TGTGCCAGCAGTTACGTAGGCAGGGGGTCCAGCGAGGCTTTCTTT
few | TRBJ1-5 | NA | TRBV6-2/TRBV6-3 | CASSSGGTDNQPQHF | TGTGCCAGCAGTTCGGGCGGGACGGACAATCAGCCCCAGCATTTT
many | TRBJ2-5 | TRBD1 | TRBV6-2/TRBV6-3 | CASSWGQGAQETQYF | TGTGCCAGCAGTTGGGGACAGGGGGCCCAAGAGACCCAGTACTTC
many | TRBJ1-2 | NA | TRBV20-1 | CSARDLGLYGYTF | TGCAGTGCTAGAGATCTGGGTCTATATGGCTACACCTTC
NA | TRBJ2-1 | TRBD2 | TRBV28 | CASSLLAGGGNEQFF | TGTGCCAGCAGTTTATTAGCGGGAGGTGGTAATGAGCAGTTCTTC
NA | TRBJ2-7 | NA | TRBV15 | CATSQGLFNTYEQYF | TGTGCCACCAGTCAGGGACTCTTCAATACCTACGAGCAGTACTTC
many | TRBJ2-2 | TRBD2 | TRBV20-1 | CSAPGLSGGETGELFF | TGCAGTGCTCCCGGCCTTAGCGGGGGGGAAACCGGGGAGCTGTTTTTT
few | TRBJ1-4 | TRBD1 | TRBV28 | CASSSGTESNEKLFF | TGTGCCAGCAGTTCCGGGACAGAATCAAATGAAAAACTGTTTTTT
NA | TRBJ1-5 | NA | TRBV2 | CASSEQGPNQPQHF | TGTGCCAGCAGTGAACAGGGGCCCAATCAGCCCCAGCATTTT
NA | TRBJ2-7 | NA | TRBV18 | CASSPPPSSYEQYF | TGTGCCAGCTCACCCCCACCGAGCTCCTACGAGCAGTACTTC
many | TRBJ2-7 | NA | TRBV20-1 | CSARGLGGEYEQYF | TGCAGTGCGAGAGGGTTGGGGGGCGAGTACGAGCAGTACTTC
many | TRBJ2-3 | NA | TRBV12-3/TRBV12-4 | CASSSGLLTDTQYF | TGTGCCAGCAGTTCGGGACTCCTCACAGATACGCAGTATTTT
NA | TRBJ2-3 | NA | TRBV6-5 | CASTRQGGNTQYF | TGTGCCAGCACCAGACAGGGCGGGAATACGCAGTATTTT
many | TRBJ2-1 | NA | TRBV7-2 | CASSLGTSNNEQFF | TGTGCCAGCAGCTTAGGGACATCAAACAATGAGCAGTTCTTC
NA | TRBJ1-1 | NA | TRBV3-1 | CASSQERAGTEAFF | TGTGCCAGCAGCCAAGAACGGGCCGGGACTGAAGCTTTCTTT
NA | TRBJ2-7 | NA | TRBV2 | CASAPSRGEQYF | TGTGCCAGCGCCCCTTCGCGTGGCGAGCAGTACTTC
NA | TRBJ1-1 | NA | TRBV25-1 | CASSGNPAGNTEAFF | TGTGCCAGCAGTGGGAACCCAGCGGGGAACACTGAAGCTTTCTTT
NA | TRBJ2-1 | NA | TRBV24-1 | CATSPAGRQDEQFF | TGTGCCACCAGCCCCGCGGGCAGGCAGGATGAGCAGTTCTTC
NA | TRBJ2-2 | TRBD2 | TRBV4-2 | CASSQGPSGSSSGELFF | TGTGCCAGCAGCCAAGGCCCTAGCGGAAGTAGTAGCGGGGAGCTGTTTTTT
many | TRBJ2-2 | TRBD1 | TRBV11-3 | CASSPGQGGTGELFF | TGTGCCAGCAGCCCCGGACAGGGAGGCACCGGGGAGCTGTTTTTT
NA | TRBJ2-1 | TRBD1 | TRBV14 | CASSQFRRDSNEQFF | TGTGCCAGCAGCCAATTCCGCCGGGACAGCAATGAGCAGTTCTTC
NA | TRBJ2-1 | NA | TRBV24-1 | CATSDLLDNNEQFF | TGTGCCACCAGTGATTTACTAGACAACAATGAGCAGTTCTTC
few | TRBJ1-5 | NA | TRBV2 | CASRRGSNQPQHF | TGTGCCAGCAGGAGGGGTAGCAATCAGCCCCAGCATTTT
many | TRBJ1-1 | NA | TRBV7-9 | CASSLASLLGTEAFF | TGTGCCAGCAGCTTAGCGAGCCTCTTGGGGACTGAAGCTTTCTTT
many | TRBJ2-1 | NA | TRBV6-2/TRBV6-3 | CASSSPAGPIYNEQFF | TGTGCCAGCAGCTCCCCCGCAGGCCCCATCTACAATGAGCAGTTCTTC
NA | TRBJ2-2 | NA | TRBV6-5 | CASSPELTGNTGELFF | TGTGCCAGCAGTCCCGAACTAACAGGGAACACCGGGGAGCTGTTTTTT
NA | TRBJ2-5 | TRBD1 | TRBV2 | CASSPGMRGQMETQYF | TGTGCCAGCAGTCCCGGAATGAGGGGGCAGATGGAGACCCAGTACTTC
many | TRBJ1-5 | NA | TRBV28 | CASSRPDSSNQPQHF | TGTGCCAGCAGCCGCCCGGACAGCAGCAATCAGCCCCAGCATTTT
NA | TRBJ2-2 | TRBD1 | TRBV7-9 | CASSRPQGQGTGELFF | TGTGCCAGCAGCCGCCCCCAGGGACAGGGGACCGGGGAGCTGTTTTTT
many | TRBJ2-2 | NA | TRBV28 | CASSLSGLADRSGELFF | TGTGCCAGCAGTTTAAGTGGCCTAGCAGATAGAAGCGGGGAGCTGTTTTTT
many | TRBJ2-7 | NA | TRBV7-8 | CASSPFSSSYEQYF | TGTGCCAGCAGCCCCTTTTCAAGCTCCTACGAGCAGTACTTC
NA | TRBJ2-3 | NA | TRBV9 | CASSVESPSTAYSSTDTQYF | TGTGCCAGCAGCGTAGAAAGCCCTTCCACCGCCTATTCTAGCACAGATACGCAGTATTTT
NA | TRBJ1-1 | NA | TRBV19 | CASSILISSVFRYTEAFF | TGTGCCAGTAGTATACTAATTTCGTCAGTATTCAGGTACACTGAAGCTTTCTTT
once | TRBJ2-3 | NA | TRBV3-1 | CASSQDIVQITDTQYF | TGTGCCAGCAGCCAAGATATAGTCCAAATCACAGATACGCAGTATTTT
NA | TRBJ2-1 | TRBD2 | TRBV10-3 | CAISAGGRGSYNEQFF | TGTGCCATCAGTGCGGGCGGGAGAGGGTCCTACAATGAGCAGTTCTTC
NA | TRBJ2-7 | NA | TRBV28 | CASSPWGETYEQYF | TGTGCCAGCAGCCCTTGGGGGGAGACGTACGAGCAGTACTTC
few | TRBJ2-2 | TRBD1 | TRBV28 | CASTMTGGASIGELFF | TGTGCCAGCACCATGACAGGGGGCGCTTCTATCGGGGAGCTGTTTTTT
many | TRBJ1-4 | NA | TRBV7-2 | CASSFPGTGSKLFF | TGTGCCAGCAGCTTCCCGGGAACAGGTTCCAAACTGTTTTTT
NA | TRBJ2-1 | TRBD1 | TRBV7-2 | CASSTGVAYNEQFF | TGTGCCAGCAGTACAGGGGTGGCCTACAATGAGCAGTTCTTC
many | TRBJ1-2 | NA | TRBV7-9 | CASSGRVANYGYTF | TGTGCCAGCAGCGGCAGGGTAGCTAACTATGGCTACACCTTC
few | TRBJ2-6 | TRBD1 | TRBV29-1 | CSVEEGTGFSGANVLTF | TGCAGCGTTGAGGAGGGGACAGGTTTCTCTGGGGCCAACGTCCTGACTTTC
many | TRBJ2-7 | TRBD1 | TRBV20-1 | CSAMEGGYYEQYF | TGCAGTGCCATGGAAGGGGGCTACTACGAGCAGTACTTC
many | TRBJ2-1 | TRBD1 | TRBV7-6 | CASSSDRGNEQFF | TGTGCCAGCAGCTCGGACAGGGGAAATGAGCAGTTCTTC
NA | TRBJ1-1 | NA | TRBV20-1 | CSARDGRAPENTEAFF | TGCAGTGCTAGAGATGGGAGGGCACCGGAGAACACTGAAGCTTTCTTT
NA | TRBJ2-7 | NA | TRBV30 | CAWSVLSPGYEQYF | TGTGCCTGGAGTGTACTCTCTCCGGGCTACGAGCAGTACTTC